Listed here are 2 T cell receptor beta chains from one sample, sequenced in a study of blood T cell repertoires in COVID-19. Libraries were prepared by immunoSEQ multiplex PCR; TCRdb keeps only in-frame clonotypes and omits some of them. Of 380,000 or so clones in the sample, about 80% are singletons; the top ten hold about 1%. The sequenced material came from peripheral blood. Every receptor here comes from a human donor with acute or convalescent COVID-19. The donor label of this sample is uncertain.

The V gene is TRBV4-2, the J gene TRBJ1-5; 7 bases are shared with TRBD1. The CDR3 contains 15 residues. Germline assignment: CDR1 LGHNA and CDR2 YNFKEQ. The J segment lost 8 bases and the V segment lost 1 base, leaving 8 bases of the junction unmatched. The CDR3 here is CASSQGGRGTEPQHF. CDR3 nucleotide sequence: TGTGCCAGCAGCCAAGGGGGCAGGGGGACGGAGCCCCAGCATTTT.

J is TRBJ2-1 and V is TRBV2; 11 bases are shared with TRBD2. Trimming removed 7 bases from V and 7 bases from J; junction bases left unmatched: 9. This CDR3 contains 15 residues. The V gene's germline CDR1 is SNHLY and CDR2 FYNNEI. CDR3 bases: TGTGCCAGCAAGCTAGCGGGAGGTCCGAGGAATGAGCAGTTCTTC. Its protein is CASKLAGGPRNEQFF.